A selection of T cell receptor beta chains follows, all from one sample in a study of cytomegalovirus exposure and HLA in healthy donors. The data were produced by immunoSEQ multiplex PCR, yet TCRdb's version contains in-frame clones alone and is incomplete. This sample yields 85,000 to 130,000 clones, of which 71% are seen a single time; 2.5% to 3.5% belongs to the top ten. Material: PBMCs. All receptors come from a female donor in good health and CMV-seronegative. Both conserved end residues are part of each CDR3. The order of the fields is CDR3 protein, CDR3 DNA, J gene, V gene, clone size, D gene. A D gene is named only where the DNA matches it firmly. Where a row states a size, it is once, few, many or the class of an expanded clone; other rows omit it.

CASSFLAADTQYF	TGTGCCAGCAGCTTTCTAGCGGCGGATACGCAGTATTTT	TRBJ2-3	TRBV7-9	.	TRBD2
CASSYLAREDTEAFF	TGTGCCAGCAGTTACCTAGCCCGTGAAGACACTGAAGCTTTCTTT	TRBJ1-1	TRBV28	.	.
CASSPRTSASSYNEQFF	TGTGCCAGCAGCCCTCGGACTAGCGCAAGCTCCTACAATGAGCAGTTCTTC	TRBJ2-1	TRBV7-9	once	TRBD2
CASSGHYEQYF	TGTGCCAGCAGTGGGCACTACGAGCAGTACTTC	TRBJ2-7	TRBV6-1	.	.
CAWGRDRPYGYTF	TGTGCCTGGGGCCGGGACAGGCCCTATGGCTACACCTTC	TRBJ1-2	TRBV30	.	TRBD1
CASSDGQKNTEAFF	TGTGCCAGCAGTGACGGACAGAAGAACACTGAAGCTTTCTTT	TRBJ1-1	TRBV6-1	.	.
CASIYRDVGTDTQYF	TGTGCCAGCATCTACAGGGATGTGGGCACAGATACGCAGTATTTT	TRBJ2-3	TRBV2	few	.
CASSLRGWGGGELFF	TGTGCCAGCAGCTTAAGAGGGTGGGGAGGCGGGGAGCTGTTTTTT	TRBJ2-2	TRBV7-2	.	.
CASSLTLAGGPGEQYF	TGTGCCAGCAGCTTAACTTTGGCGGGAGGGCCAGGCGAGCAGTACTTC	TRBJ2-7	TRBV7-8	.	TRBD2
CASSLGTSEKQYF	TGTGCCAGCAGCTTAGGGACTTCAGAGAAGCAGTACTTC	TRBJ2-7	TRBV7-9	.	.
CASSAGGPYEQFF	TGTGCCAGCAGCGCGGGAGGGCCGTATGAGCAGTTCTTC	TRBJ2-1	TRBV27	.	TRBD2
CASSRGIPDSNQPQHF	TGTGCCAGCAGCAGAGGGATCCCGGATAGCAATCAGCCCCAGCATTTT	TRBJ1-5	TRBV21-1	.	.
CASSQDPPSGRGETQYF	TGCGCCAGCAGCCAAGATCCTCCTAGCGGGAGGGGTGAGACCCAGTACTTC	TRBJ2-5	TRBV4-1	.	TRBD2
CASSVGGGSNYGYTF	TGTGCCAGCAGCGTAGGGGGGGGCTCAAACTATGGCTACACCTTC	TRBJ1-2	TRBV9	.	.
CASTQGLTTGELFF	TGTGCCAGCACGCAGGGACTAACAACCGGGGAGCTGTTTTTT	TRBJ2-2	TRBV2	.	TRBD2
CASSLAGVSYNEQFF	TGTGCCAGCAGTCTAGCGGGAGTGTCATACAATGAGCAGTTCTTC	TRBJ2-1	TRBV27	.	TRBD2
CASNFSGVGGYEQYF	TGTGCCAGCAACTTCTCTGGCGTCGGGGGGTACGAGCAGTACTTC	TRBJ2-7	TRBV27	.	TRBD2
CATIRLAGGYSSYNEQFF	TGCGCCACCATCCGACTAGCGGGAGGGTATAGCTCCTACAATGAGCAGTTCTTC	TRBJ2-1	TRBV10-2	.	TRBD2
CASSLRGGTGAADTQYF	TGTGCCAGCAGCTTAAGAGGCGGGACAGGGGCGGCAGATACGCAGTATTTT	TRBJ2-3	TRBV7-3	.	TRBD1
CASSQEGGGRSYNSPLHF	TGCGCCAGCAGCCAAGAGGGGGGGGGTCGCTCCTATAATTCACCCCTCCACTTT	TRBJ1-6	TRBV4-1	.	.
CASSSRSHAGYTF	TGTGCCAGTAGTTCCCGGTCCCACGCTGGCTACACCTTC	TRBJ1-2	TRBV19	.	.
CASSESVSTDTQYF	TGTGCCAGCAGTGAATCGGTGAGCACAGATACGCAGTATTTT	TRBJ2-3	TRBV2	.	.
CATGVGTEKYF	TGTGCCACAGGTGTCGGGACAGAAAAGTATTTT	TRBJ2-3	TRBV10-3	.	TRBD1
CASSSGGTSNEQFF	TGTGCCAGCAGCTCGGGCGGGACTAGCAATGAGCAGTTCTTC	TRBJ2-1	TRBV5-5	few	TRBD2
CASSDGGPTNEKLFF	TGTGCCAGCAGCGACGGGGGGCCAACTAATGAAAAACTGTTTTTT	TRBJ1-4	TRBV28	.	.
CASSYGSHYEQYF	TGTGCCAGCAGTTACGGTTCCCACTACGAGCAGTACTTC	TRBJ2-7	TRBV27	.	.
CASSLTQGLGQPQHF	TGTGCCAGCAGTTTAACACAGGGGTTGGGTCAGCCCCAGCATTTT	TRBJ1-5	TRBV27	few	TRBD1
CASSFAGAAKNIQYF	TGTGCCAGCAGTTTTGCGGGGGCTGCCAAAAACATTCAGTACTTC	TRBJ2-4	TRBV28	.	.
CASSPPGGRELEEFF	TGTGCCAGCAGCCCCCCGGGGGGGCGGGAGCTGGAGGAGTTCTTC	TRBJ2-1	TRBV7-2	.	TRBD2
CASSFRTGGRSGEQYF	TGTGCCAGCAGTTTCAGGACAGGGGGCCGGAGCGGCGAGCAGTACTTC	TRBJ2-7	TRBV6-6	.	TRBD1
CASSSRGTGAYEQYF	TGTGCCAGCAGCTCCAGAGGGACAGGGGCCTACGAGCAGTACTTC	TRBJ2-7	TRBV7-2	.	TRBD1
CASSLTGRDGYTF	TGTGCCAGCTCACTAACAGGGAGGGATGGCTACACCTTC	TRBJ1-2	TRBV18	once	.
CASSRTGYANEQYF	TGTGCCAGCTCACGTACAGGGTACGCCAACGAGCAGTACTTC	TRBJ2-7	TRBV18	few	.
CASSPSGLMNTEAFF	TGTGCCAGCAGTCCCTCAGGGCTCATGAACACTGAAGCTTTCTTT	TRBJ1-1	TRBV7-2	.	.
CASSPPPGPRGTEAFF	TGTGCCAGCAGCCCACCCCCGGGCCCGCGGGGCACTGAAGCTTTCTTT	TRBJ1-1	TRBV14	.	.
CASSPYLGTEETQYF	TGTGCCAGCTCACCCTACCTAGGGACAGAAGAGACCCAGTACTTC	TRBJ2-5	TRBV18	once	TRBD1
CASLGSGDYNEQFF	TGTGCCAGCCTGGGGAGCGGGGACTACAATGAGCAGTTCTTC	TRBJ2-1	TRBV27	few	TRBD2
CASSYSYNEQFF	TGTGCCAGCAGCTACTCATACAATGAGCAGTTCTTC	TRBJ2-1	TRBV11-2	.	.
CASSGTSGSVNEQFF	TGTGCCAGCAGCGGTACTAGCGGGAGTGTAAATGAGCAGTTCTTC	TRBJ2-1	TRBV9	.	TRBD2
CASSYSPGQGNTEAFF	TGCGCCAGCAGCTACTCCCCGGGACAGGGGAACACTGAAGCTTTCTTT	TRBJ1-1	TRBV5-1	.	TRBD1
CASSLGDRDIDQPQHF	TGTGCCAGCAGCTTAGGGGACCGGGACATAGATCAGCCCCAGCATTTT	TRBJ1-5	TRBV7-7	.	.
CASSPRQGSEQFF	TGCGCCAGCAGCCCTCGACAGGGAAGTGAGCAGTTCTTC	TRBJ2-1	TRBV5-1	.	TRBD1
CASSLSGLNTEAFF	TGTGCCAGCAGCTTATCGGGATTGAACACTGAAGCTTTCTTT	TRBJ1-1	TRBV7-3	.	.
CASSQPRGQEETQYF	TGCGCCAGCAGCCAACCACGAGGACAGGAGGAGACCCAGTACTTC	TRBJ2-5	TRBV23-1	.	TRBD1
CASRPTGSQTQYF	TGTGCCAGCAGACCAACAGGGTCGCAGACCCAGTACTTC	TRBJ2-5	TRBV27	.	.
CASSHGLADPNEQFF	TGCGCCAGCAGCCACGGACTAGCGGACCCCAATGAGCAGTTCTTC	TRBJ2-1	TRBV5-1	.	TRBD2
CASSESGEYNEQFF	TGCGCCAGCAGTGAGTCGGGCGAGTACAATGAGCAGTTCTTC	TRBJ2-1	TRBV10-2	few	.
CASRREGRYNEQFF	TGTGCCAGCAGGCGGGAGGGCCGTTACAATGAGCAGTTCTTC	TRBJ2-1	TRBV27	.	TRBD2
CASLGTEDQPQHF	TGTGCTAGTCTTGGGACAGAGGATCAGCCCCAGCATTTT	TRBJ1-5	TRBV7-7	.	TRBD1
CASGGVNTEAFF	TGTGCCTCGGGGGGGGTCAACACTGAAGCTTTCTTT	TRBJ1-1	TRBV6-5	.	.